The subject of this entry is one T cell receptor (beta chain). These data come from a study of blood T cell repertoires in COVID-19. Study-wide background: Samples came from the United States, Italy and Spain, spanning acute and convalescent COVID-19. Sample material is recorded as cDNA or gDNA derived from T cells, B-cell-depleted T cells, or PBMCs.

How the authors handled the data: Estimation of nucleated cell counts relied on the amplification of reference gene primers. TCRdb's copy holds only in-frame clones and misses some; the assay was immunoSEQ multiplex PCR. D and trimming were read from the DNA, whereas the V and J calls and clone size are those reported in that table. This sample has about 69,000 clones; about 85% occur once, and the top ten carry roughly 2.9%. The sample taken for sequencing was peripheral blood. This receptor was obtained from a man at least 80 years old with acute or convalescent COVID-19.

The chain's CDR3 is CASSLIAGGQGNPQHF. CDR3 nucleotide sequence: TGTGCCAGCAGCTTAATTGCAGGGGGCCAAGGTAACCCCCAGCATTTT. The rearrangement uses TRBV11-2 and TRBJ1-5; 8 nucleotides match TRBD1. J was trimmed by 10 bases and V by 2 bases; bases with no gene match: 13. The germline V gene encodes CDR1 SGHAT and CDR2 FQNNGV. The CDR3 extends over 16 amino acids.